A selection of T cell receptor beta chains follows, all from one sample in a study of cytotoxic CD8 clonotypes in ibrutinib-treated CLL. Only in-frame clones appear in the TCRdb table, and some are missing; sequencing was by immunoSEQ multiplex PCR. The sample contains almost 250,000 clones, 70% of which appear only once. This sample comprised PBMCs, obtained after 24 months of ibrutinib treatment. The receptors derive from a human donor with chronic lymphocytic leukemia. Both conserved end residues are part of each CDR3. Each record gives: clone size, D gene, J gene, V gene, CDR3 DNA, CDR3 protein. A D gene is named only where the DNA matches it firmly. The size of a clone is reported for some rows only, either as once, few or many, or as a class for expanded clones.

>.|TRBD2|TRBJ2-1|TRBV5-4
TGTGCCAGCAGCTTGGTGGGCAGCGGGAGGAATCTTTATGAGCAGTTCTTC
CASSLVGSGRNLYEQFF
>.|TRBD1|TRBJ2-7|TRBV2
TGTGCCAGCAGTGAAGGAGGACAGGCCTACGAGCAGTACTTC
CASSEGGQAYEQYF
>.|.|TRBJ1-5|TRBV19
TGTGCCAGTACCGTATTGGGGAGCAATCAGCCCCAGCATTTT
CASTVLGSNQPQHF
>.|.|TRBJ2-1|TRBV11-3
TGTGCCAGCAGCTTGGACAGCTCCTACAATGAGCAGTTCTTC
CASSLDSSYNEQFF
>.|TRBD1|TRBJ2-2|TRBV29-1
TGCAGCGCCCACAGGGGAGTCGACACCGGGGAGCTGTTTTTT
CSAHRGVDTGELFF
>few|.|TRBJ2-5|TRBV29-1
TGCAGCGTAAGAATCACGCAAGAGACCCAGTACTTC
CSVRITQETQYF
>few|.|TRBJ2-7|TRBV27
TGTGCCAGCAGTTTATCTTGGTACTTTACCTACGAGCAGTACTTC
CASSLSWYFTYEQYF
>few|TRBD1|TRBJ2-1|TRBV20-1
TGCAGTGCTAGGGACAGGGACCGGCAGTTCTTC
CSARDRDRQFF
>.|.|TRBJ1-5|TRBV5-4
TGTGCCAGCAGCTTGGCCGGGACGGGGAATCAGCCCCAGCATTTT
CASSLAGTGNQPQHF
>few|TRBD1|TRBJ2-7|TRBV2
TGTGCCAGCAGTTTACAGGGGACCTACGAGCAGTACTTC
CASSLQGTYEQYF
>once|TRBD1|TRBJ2-7|TRBV9
TGTGCCAGCAGCGTTAGGGACAGGGACTACGAGCAGTACTTC
CASSVRDRDYEQYF
>few|.|TRBJ1-1|TRBV20-1
TGCAGTGGTAGAAACACTGAAGCTTTCTTT
CSGRNTEAFF
>.|TRBD2|TRBJ2-7|TRBV4-2
TGTGCCAGCAGCCAAGTTTCTGCGGGAGCGGTGAACGAGCAGTACTTC
CASSQVSAGAVNEQYF
>few|.|TRBJ2-1|TRBV5-4
TGTGCCAGCCAGAGGGACGTACCCTACAATGAGCAGTTCTTC
CASQRDVPYNEQFF
>few|TRBD1|TRBJ2-7|TRBV11-1
TGTGCCAGCAGCTCACTTGGACCCGGGACAGGGAACTACGAGCAGTACTTC
CASSSLGPGTGNYEQYF
>.|TRBD2|TRBJ2-7|TRBV29-1
TGCAGCGCCCGTGGTGGGGTAGCGGGAGGTTACGAGCAGTACTTC
CSARGGVAGGYEQYF
>.|.|TRBJ1-5|TRBV18
TGTGCCAGCTCACTTAGGGGGGATAGCAATCAGCCCCAGCATTTT
CASSLRGDSNQPQHF